This TCR beta chain originates from a study of graft-versus-host responses after intestinal transplantation. The study's findings and limits: Peak circulating GvH clone levels tracked with early post-transplant HvG declines.

The count of this clone is one. The V gene lost 5 bases and the J gene lost 5 bases, with 9 bases spanning the gap. The germline V gene has CDR1 MGHRA and CDR2 YSYEKL. This CDR3 is built from 12 residues. Sequenced by immunoSEQ multiplex PCR; TCRdb stores in-frame clones only, minus some. The table includes around 19,000 clones, about two fifths detected once. The genes are TRBV4-1 and TRBJ1-1; tentatively, D is TRBD1 (5 bases). This specimen consisted of alloreactive CD4+ T cells from a mixed lymphocyte reaction culture, obtained before intestinal transplant. As for subset: CFSE-low proliferating T cells sorted from roughly 6-day pre-transplant mixed lymphocyte reaction (GvH or HvG direction). The receptor's source is a human patient who received an intestinal transplant. The CDR3 reads CASSMGRTEAFF. The CDR3, as DNA: TGCGCCAGCAGCATGGGGCGGACTGAAGCTTTCTTT.